What follows describes a single T cell receptor beta chain. The length of the CDR3 is 16 residues. The germline gives CDR1 MNHEY, CDR2 SVGAGI. V was trimmed by 0 bases and J by 2 bases, leaving 12 bases between them. This sample is part of a study of spatial heterogeneity in lung cancer. Turning to the study itself: Beta-chain sequences consistently outnumbered alpha-chain sequences in detection.

Time point here: sample taken at primary tumor resection. TCRdb analysed the 5' RACE reads with MiXCR anew, one entry per CDR3 protein. The table records 2,000 or so distinct CDR3 sequences, roughly 24% of them present only once. The clonotype originates from a male donor with early-stage non-small cell lung cancer. V and J are TRBV6-5 and TRBJ2-3, with D perhaps TRBD2 (6 bases). The specimen comprised normal lung tissue next to the tumor, sampled at surgery. The DNA for the CDR3 is TGTGCCAGCAGTTACTCCGGCGGGGTCTACACAGATACGCAGTATTTT. This translates into CASSYSGGVYTDTQYF.